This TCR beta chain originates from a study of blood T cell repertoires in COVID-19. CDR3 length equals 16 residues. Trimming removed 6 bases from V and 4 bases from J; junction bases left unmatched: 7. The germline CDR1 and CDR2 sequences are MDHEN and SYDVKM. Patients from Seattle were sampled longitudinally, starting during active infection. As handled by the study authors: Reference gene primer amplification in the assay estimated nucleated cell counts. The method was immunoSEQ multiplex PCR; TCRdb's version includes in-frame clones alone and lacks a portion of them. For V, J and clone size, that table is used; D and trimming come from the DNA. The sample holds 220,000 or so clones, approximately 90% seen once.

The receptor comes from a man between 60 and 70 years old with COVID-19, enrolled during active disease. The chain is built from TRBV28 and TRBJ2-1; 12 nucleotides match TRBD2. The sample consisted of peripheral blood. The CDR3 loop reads CASSPSSGRGYNEQFF. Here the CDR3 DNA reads TGTGCCAGCAGCCCATCTAGCGGGAGGGGTTACAATGAGCAGTTCTTC.